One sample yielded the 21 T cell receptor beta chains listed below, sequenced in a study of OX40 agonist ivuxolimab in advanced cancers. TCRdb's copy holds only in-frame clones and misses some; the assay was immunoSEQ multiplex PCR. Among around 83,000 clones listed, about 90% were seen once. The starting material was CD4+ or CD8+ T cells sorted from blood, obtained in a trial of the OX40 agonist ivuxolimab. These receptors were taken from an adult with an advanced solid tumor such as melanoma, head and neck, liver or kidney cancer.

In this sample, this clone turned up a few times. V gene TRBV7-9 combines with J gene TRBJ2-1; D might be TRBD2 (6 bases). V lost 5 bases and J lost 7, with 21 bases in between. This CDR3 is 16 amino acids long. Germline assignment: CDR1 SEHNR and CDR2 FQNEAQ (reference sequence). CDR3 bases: TGTGCCAGCAGCGTGGGTGGATTAGCGGCTTATAATGAGCAGTTCTTC. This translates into CASSVGGLAAYNEQFF.

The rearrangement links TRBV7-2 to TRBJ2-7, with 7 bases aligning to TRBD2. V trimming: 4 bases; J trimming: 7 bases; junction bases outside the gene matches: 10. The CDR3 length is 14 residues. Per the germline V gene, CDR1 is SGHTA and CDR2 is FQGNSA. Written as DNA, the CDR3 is TGTGCCAGCAGCTCCCTCGCGGGGCGGGGGGAGCAGTACTTC. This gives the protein CASSSLAGRGEQYF.

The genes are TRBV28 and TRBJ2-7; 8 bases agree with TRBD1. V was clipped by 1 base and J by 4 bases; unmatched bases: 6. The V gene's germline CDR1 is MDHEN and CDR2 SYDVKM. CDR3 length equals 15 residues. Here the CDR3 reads CASSLYGTGSYEQYF. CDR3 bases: TGTGCCAGCAGTTTATACGGGACAGGCTCATACGAGCAGTACTTC.

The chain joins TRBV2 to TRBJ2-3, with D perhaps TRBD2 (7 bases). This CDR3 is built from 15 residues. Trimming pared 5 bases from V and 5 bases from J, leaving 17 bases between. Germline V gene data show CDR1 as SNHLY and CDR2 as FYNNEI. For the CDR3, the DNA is TGTGCCAGCAGTCCTCTAGGGGGGGGCGGAGATACGCAGTATTTT. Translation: CASSPLGGGGDTQYF.

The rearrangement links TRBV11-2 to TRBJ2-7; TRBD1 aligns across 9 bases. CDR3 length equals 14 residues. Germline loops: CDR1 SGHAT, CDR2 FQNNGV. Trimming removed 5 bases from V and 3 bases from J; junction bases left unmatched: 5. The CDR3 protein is CASSIRDRVYEQYF. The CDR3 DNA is TGTGCCAGCAGCATCAGGGACAGGGTCTACGAGCAGTACTTC.

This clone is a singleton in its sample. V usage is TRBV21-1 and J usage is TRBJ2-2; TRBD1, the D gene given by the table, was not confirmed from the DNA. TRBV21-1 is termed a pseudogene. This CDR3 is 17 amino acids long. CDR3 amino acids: CASSSRQGLVDTGELFF. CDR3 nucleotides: TGTGCCAGCAGCAGTCGACAGGGACTGGTCGACACCGGGGAGCTGTTTTTT.

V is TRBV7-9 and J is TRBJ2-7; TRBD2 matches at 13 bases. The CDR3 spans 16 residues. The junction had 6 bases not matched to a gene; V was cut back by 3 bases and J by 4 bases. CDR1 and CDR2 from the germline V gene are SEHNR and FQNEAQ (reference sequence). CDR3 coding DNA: TGTGCCAGCAGCTTCACTAGCGGGGGGGTATGGTACGAGCAGTACTTC. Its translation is CASSFTSGGVWYEQYF.

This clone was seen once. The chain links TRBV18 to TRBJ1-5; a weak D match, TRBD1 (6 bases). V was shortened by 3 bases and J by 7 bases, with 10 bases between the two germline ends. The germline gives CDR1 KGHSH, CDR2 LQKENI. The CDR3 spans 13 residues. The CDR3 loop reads CASSPGHQQPQHF. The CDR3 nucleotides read TGTGCCAGCTCACCGGGACATCAGCAGCCCCAGCATTTT.

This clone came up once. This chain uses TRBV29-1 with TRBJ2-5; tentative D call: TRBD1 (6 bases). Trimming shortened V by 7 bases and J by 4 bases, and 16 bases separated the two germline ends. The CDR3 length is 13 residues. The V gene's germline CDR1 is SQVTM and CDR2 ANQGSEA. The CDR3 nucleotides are TGCAGCGGGACGGGGAAAGGGGGAGAGACCCAGTACTTC. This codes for CSGTGKGGETQYF.

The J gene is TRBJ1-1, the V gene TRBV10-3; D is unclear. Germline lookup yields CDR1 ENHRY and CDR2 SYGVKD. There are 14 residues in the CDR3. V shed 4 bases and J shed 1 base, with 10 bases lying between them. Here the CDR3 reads CAISVGHQNTEAFF. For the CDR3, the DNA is TGTGCCATCAGTGTAGGTCACCAGAACACTGAAGCTTTCTTT.

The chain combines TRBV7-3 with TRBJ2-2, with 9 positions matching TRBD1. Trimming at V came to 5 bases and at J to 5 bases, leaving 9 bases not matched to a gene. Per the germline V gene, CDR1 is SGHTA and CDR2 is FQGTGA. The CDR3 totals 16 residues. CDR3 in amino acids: CASSEAGTGRTGELFF. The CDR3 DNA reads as TGTGCCAGCAGCGAAGCCGGGACAGGGAGGACCGGGGAGCTGTTTTTT.

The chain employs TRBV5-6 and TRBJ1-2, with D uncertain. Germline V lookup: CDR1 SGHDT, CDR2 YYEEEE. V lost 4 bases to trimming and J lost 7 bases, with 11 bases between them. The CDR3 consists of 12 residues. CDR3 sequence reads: CASSLGRSGYTF. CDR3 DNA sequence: TGTGCCAGCAGCCTGGGAAGATCTGGCTACACCTTC.

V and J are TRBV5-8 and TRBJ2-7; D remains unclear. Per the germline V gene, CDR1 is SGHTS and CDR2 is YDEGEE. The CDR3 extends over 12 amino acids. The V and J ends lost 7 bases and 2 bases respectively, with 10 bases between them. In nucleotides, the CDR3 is TGTGCCAGCGTGCGGATTACCTACGAGCAGTACTTC. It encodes CASVRITYEQYF.

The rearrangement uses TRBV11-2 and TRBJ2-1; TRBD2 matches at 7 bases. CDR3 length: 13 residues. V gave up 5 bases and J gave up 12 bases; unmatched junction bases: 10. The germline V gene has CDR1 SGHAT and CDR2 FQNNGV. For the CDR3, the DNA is TGTGCCAGCAGCCCCCAGGGTGGGGGGGGGCAGTTCTTC. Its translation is CASSPQGGGGQFF.

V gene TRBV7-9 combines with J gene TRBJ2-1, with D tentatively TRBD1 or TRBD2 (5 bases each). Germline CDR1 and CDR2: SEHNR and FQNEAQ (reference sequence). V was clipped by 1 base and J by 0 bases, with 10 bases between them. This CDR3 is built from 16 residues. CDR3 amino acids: CASSLEAGSSYNEQFF. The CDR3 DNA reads TGTGCCAGCAGCTTAGAGGCAGGGAGCTCCTACAATGAGCAGTTCTTC. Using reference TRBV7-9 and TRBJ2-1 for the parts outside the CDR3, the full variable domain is DTGVSQNPRHKITKRGQNVTFRCDPISEHNRLYWYRQTLGQGPEFLTYFQNEAQLEKSRLLSDRFSAERPKGSFSTLEIQRTEQGDSAMYLCASSLEAGSSYNEQFFGPGTRLTVL.

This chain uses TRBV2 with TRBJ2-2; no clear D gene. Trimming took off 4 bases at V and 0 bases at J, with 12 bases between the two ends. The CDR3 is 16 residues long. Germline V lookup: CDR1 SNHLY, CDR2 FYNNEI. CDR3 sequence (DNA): TGTGCCAGCAGTGTATCAGGCCTCGCGAACACCGGGGAGCTGTTTTTT. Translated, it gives CASSVSGLANTGELFF.

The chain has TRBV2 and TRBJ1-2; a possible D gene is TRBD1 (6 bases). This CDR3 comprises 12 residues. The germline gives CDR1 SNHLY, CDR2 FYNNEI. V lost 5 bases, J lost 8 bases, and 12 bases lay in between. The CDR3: CASSLNRDGYTF. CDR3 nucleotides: TGTGCCAGCAGTCTTAACAGGGACGGCTACACCTTC.

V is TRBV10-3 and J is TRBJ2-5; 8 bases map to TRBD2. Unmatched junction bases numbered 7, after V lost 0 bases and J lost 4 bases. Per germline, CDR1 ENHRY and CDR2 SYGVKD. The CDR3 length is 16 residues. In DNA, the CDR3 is TGTGCCATCAGTGAGTCGAGCGGGAGAGGCACAGAGACCCAGTACTTC. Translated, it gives CAISESSGRGTETQYF.

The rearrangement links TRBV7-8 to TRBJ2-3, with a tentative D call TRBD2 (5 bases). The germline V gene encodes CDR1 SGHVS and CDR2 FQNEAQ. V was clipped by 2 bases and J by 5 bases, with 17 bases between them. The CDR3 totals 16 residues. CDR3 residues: CASSLLDPPAGDTQYF. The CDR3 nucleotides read TGTGCCAGCAGCTTATTGGATCCCCCGGCGGGAGATACGCAGTATTTT.

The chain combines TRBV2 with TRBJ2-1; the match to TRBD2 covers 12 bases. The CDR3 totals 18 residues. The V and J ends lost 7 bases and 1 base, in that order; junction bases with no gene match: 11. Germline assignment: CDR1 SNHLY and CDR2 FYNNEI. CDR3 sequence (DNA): TGTGCCAGCACCAGGGGGGGGCTAGCGGGAGGGTCCTACAATGAGCAGTTCTTC. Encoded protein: CASTRGGLAGGSYNEQFF. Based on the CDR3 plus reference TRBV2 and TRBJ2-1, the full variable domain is EPEVTQTPSHQVTQMGQEVILRCVPISNHLYFYWYRQILGQKVEFLVSFYNNEISEKSEIFDDQFSVERPDGSNFTLKIRSTKLEDSAMYFCASTRGGLAGGSYNEQFFGPGTRLTVL.

In nucleotides, the CDR3 is TGTGCCAGCATTCCGGGGAACACCGGGGAGCTGTTTTTT. Translation gives CASIPGNTGELFF. The chain links TRBV27 to TRBJ2-2; D gene unclear. Trimming stripped 7 bases from V and 1 base from J, with 7 bases between. CDR1 MNHEY and CDR2 SMNVEV come from the germline V gene (reference sequence). The CDR3 covers 13 residues.